Described below is a single T cell receptor beta chain sequence and its context. Its cognate antigen has yet to be identified. The record has no base qualities; no much larger clone is one base away. The trim is 3 bases for V and 6 bases for J, with a gap of 12 bases between the germline ends. The germline V gene (reference sequence) specifies GTSNPN as CDR1 and SVGIG as CDR2. The CDR3 measures 13 amino acids from cysteine to phenylalanine. The only DNA kept is the CDR3, 39 bases in frame from the first base. The data are from a study of identical twins listed by TCRdb under 2016. At the level of the whole study: To test whether fetal clonotypes persist, this study deep-sequenced TCR alpha and beta repertoires from monozygotic twins, from unrelated adults of various ages, and from cord blood. To rule out contamination, the twin experiments were replicated at different times with different library preparation protocols.

All donors were healthy Caucasians. Three pairs of female monozygotic twins, all aged 18 to 29 years, were included in the twin cohort. Peripheral blood mononuclear cells were the source from which RNA for the TCR libraries was isolated. The paper as a whole reports these results and caveats: Fewer insertions were carried by abundant cord blood beta clonotypes, a similar but weaker trend appeared in young adult naive repertoires, and no such trend appeared in memory repertoires. In monozygotic twins, recombination models systematically underestimated out-of-frame TCR alpha sharing, but the models matched the sharing seen between unrelated individuals. Conclusions relied on cross-sectional statistical analysis, since the same donors could not be followed over many years. Compared with coincidental sharing between unrelated individuals, out-of-frame TCR alpha sequences shared between twins had an excess of sequences with low generation probability. In beta out-of-frame sequences, excess twin sharing was weaker, because having fewer shared sequences lowered the signal-to-noise ratio. Invariant T cells such as MAIT and iNKT could partly confound zero-insertion analyses, though diverse VJ usage argued against this for most clonotypes.

Receptors were amplified or captured by 5' RACE. The sample was run on an Illumina HiSeq 2000. A universal primer binding site was introduced by template switching, and a unique molecular identifier was present in the final cDNA, enabling accurate counting of TCR cDNA molecules. Specific primers in the conserved constant-segment region were used to synthesize first-strand cDNA for the TCR alpha and beta chains. Each cDNA library was double barcoded, with a SMART-Mk sample barcode plus Illumina barcodes, to control for contamination. TruSeq adapter sequences, together with Illumina sample barcodes, were added in two successive PCR steps. The TCR alpha and beta cDNA libraries were sequenced on the Illumina HiSeq platform using custom primers. The original methods were these. MiGEC was used to process raw reads and extract unique molecular identifiers, and MiXCR was used to find CDR3 positions. For each individual, recombination models were inferred using an EM algorithm with the repgenHMM and IGoR tools. Shared clonotype analysis was performed with the tcR package in R, normalizing sharing by the product of cloneset sizes. Out-of-frame nonproductive sequences were analyzed to study raw recombination free of thymic and clonal selection effects. Clones were called with MiXCR by TCRdb after fastp trimmed the public reads at Q25, and only in-frame beta chains were retained. When rows share a CDR3 protein, they turn into one entry using the most common DNA and genes. The V and J calls and clone size come from TCRdb's table, not from the authors' own analysis. This sample holds about 720,000 distinct CDR3 sequences; over 15% were observed only once. The biggest ten clones account for about an eighth of the sample.

The same specimen was also included in a second study, on T cells expressing NK-cell markers. From the second report: TCR beta-chain repertoires were profiled in sorted CD3+CD56+NKG2C+, CD3+CD56+NKG2C- and CD3+CD56-NKG2C+ T-cell subsets from several donors. Seven of the eight sequenced donors were HCMV-seropositive and one was HCMV-seronegative. To restrict sorting to alphabetaTCR-expressing T cells, an anti-gammadeltaTCR antibody was added in several experiments. In over five donors, the dominant CD3+CD56+NKG2C+ clonotypes were among the top 10 CD8+ clonotypes and accounted for about 1.0-7.5% of CD8+ T cells. Those dominant clonotypes were again the most abundant among CD3+CD56-NKG2C+ cells in four donors, at about 25-60.1%. Whether the expanded NKG2C-expressing T cell clones were specific for HCMV antigens remained unclear. All eight donors whose samples were sequenced were randomly selected healthy volunteers, three of them men and five women. A commercial ELISA kit detecting HCMV-specific IgG in serum was used to determine HCMV serostatus. For about 6 donors, unsorted PBMC were also used to sequence bulk peripheral blood T-cell repertoires. MIGEC handled demultiplexing of the reads and grouping by UMI, while MiTCR was used to assemble and quantify clonotypes. Only TCR cDNA sequences supported by at least two reads were kept to exclude erroneous sequences. The tcR package was used for downstream repertoire analysis, with clonotypes matched between fractions based on CDR3 nucleotide sequence plus V segment. Antigen specificity was annotated against VDJdb with VDJmatch, allowing one amino acid substitution in CDR3.

Here the chain combines TRBV30 and TRBJ2-1; no confident D gene assignment can be made. This TCR was recovered from a woman under 30 in good health. The sample was PBMCs. The nucleotide sequence is given as TGTGCCTGGAGCCGTGCCCCCGCCAATGAGCAGTTCTTC. Its translation is CAWSRAPANEQFF.